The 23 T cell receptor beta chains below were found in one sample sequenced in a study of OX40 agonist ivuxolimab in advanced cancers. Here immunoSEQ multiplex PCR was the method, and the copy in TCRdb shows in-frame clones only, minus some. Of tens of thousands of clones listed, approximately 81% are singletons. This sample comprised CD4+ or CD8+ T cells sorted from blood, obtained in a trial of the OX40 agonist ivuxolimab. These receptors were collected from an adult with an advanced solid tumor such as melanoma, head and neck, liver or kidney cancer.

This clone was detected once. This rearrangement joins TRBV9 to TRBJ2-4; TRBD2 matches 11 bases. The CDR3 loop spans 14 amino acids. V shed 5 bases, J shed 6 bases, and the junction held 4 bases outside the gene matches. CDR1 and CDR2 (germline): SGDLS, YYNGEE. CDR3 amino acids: CASSGGTSGNIQYF. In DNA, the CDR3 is TGTGCCAGCAGTGGAGGGACTAGCGGAAACATTCAGTACTTC.

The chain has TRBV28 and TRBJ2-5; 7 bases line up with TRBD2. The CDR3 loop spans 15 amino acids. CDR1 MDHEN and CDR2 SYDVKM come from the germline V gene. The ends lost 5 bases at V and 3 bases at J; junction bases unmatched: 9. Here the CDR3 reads CASSPGTSEKETQYF. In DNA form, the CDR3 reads TGTGCCAGCAGTCCGGGTACTAGCGAGAAAGAGACCCAGTACTTC.

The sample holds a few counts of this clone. The chain's CDR3 is CASSPTGDLTREQYF. In nucleotides, the CDR3 is TGTGCCAGCTCACCTACGGGGGACTTAACCCGCGAGCAGTACTTC. The chain combines TRBV18 with TRBJ2-7; D might be TRBD2 (6 bases). V gave up 3 bases and J gave up 6 bases, with 18 bases separating them. Germline V CDR1 and CDR2: KGHSH, LQKENI. The length of the CDR3 is 15 residues.

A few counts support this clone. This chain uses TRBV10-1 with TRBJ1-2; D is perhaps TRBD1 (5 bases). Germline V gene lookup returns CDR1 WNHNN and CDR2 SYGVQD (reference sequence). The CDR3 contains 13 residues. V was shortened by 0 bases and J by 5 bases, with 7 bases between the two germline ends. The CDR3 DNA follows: TGCGCCAGCAGTGAGTCGGACACGTATGGCTACACCTTC. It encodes CASSESDTYGYTF.

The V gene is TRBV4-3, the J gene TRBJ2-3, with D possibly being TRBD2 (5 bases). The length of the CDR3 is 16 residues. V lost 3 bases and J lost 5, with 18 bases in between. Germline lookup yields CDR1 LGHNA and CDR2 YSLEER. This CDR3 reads CASSQRAPSVRDTQYF. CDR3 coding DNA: TGCGCCAGCAGCCAGAGGGCCCCCTCGGTTAGAGATACGCAGTATTTT.

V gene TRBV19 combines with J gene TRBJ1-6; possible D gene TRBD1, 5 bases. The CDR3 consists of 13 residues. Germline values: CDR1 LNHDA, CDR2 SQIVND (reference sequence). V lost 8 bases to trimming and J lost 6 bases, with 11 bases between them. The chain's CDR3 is CASRGGGNSPLHF. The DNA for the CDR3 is TGTGCCAGTCGCGGGGGAGGTAATTCACCCCTCCACTTT.

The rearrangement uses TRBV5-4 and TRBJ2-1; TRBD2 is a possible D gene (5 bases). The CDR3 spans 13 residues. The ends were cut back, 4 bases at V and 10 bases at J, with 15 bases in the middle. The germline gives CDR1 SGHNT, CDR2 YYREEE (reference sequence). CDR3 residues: CASSPTSGGEQFF. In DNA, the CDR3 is TGTGCCAGCAGCCCTACAAGCGGCGGCGAGCAGTTCTTC.

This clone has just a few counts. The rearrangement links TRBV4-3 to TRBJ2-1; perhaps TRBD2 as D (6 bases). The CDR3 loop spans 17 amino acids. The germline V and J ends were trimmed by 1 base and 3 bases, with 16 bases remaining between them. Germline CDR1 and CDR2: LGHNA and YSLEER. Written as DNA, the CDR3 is TGCGCCAGCAGCCAAGGTGCCGGGGGTCCTGTCTACAATGAGCAGTTCTTC. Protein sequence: CASSQGAGGPVYNEQFF.

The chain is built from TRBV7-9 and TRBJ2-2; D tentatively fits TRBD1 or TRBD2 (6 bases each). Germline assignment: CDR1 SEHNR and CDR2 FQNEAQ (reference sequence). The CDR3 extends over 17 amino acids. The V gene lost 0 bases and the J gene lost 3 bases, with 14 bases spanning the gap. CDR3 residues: CASSLARGRTYTGELFF. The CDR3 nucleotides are TGTGCCAGCAGCTTAGCACGGGGGCGGACCTACACCGGGGAGCTGTTTTTT. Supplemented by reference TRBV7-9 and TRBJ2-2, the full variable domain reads DTGVSQNPRHKITKRGQNVTFRCDPISEHNRLYWYRQTLGQGPEFLTYFQNEAQLEKSRLLSDRFSAERPKGSFSTLEIQRTEQGDSAMYLCASSLARGRTYTGELFFGEGSRLTVL.

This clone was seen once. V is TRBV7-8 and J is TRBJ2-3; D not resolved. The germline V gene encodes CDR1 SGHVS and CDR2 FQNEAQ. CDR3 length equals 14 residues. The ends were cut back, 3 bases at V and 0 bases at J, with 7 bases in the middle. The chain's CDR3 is CASSFMGSTDTQYF. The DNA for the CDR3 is TGTGCCAGCAGCTTCATGGGTAGCACAGATACGCAGTATTTT.

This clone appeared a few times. The CDR3 region has the DNA TGTGCCAGCAGCTTGTGGCTAGCGGGAGACGAGCAGTACTTC. It encodes CASSLWLAGDEQYF. The J gene is TRBJ2-7, the V gene TRBV5-4; TRBD2 matches at 10 bases. Losses at the gene ends were 1 base for V and 5 bases for J; bases not matched to a gene: 3. Germline CDR1 SGHNT, CDR2 YYREEE (reference sequence). This CDR3 spans 14 amino acids. Looking up the rest from reference TRBV5-4 and TRBJ2-7 gives the full variable domain: ETGVTQSPTHLIKTRGQQVTLRCSSQSGHNTVSWYQQALGQGPQFIFQYYREEENGRGNFPPRFSGLQFPNYSSELNVNALELDDSALYLCASSLWLAGDEQYFGPGTRLTVT.

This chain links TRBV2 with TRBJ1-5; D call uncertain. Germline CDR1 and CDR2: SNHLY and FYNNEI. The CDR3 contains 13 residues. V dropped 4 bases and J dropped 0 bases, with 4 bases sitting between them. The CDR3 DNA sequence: TGTGCCAGCAGTGTATTTAGCAATCAGCCCCAGCATTTT. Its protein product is CASSVFSNQPQHF.

The CDR3, as DNA: TGTGCCTTCCACCGGGACACATACAATGAGCAGTTCTTC. This sequence encodes CAFHRDTYNEQFF. This chain connects TRBV30 to TRBJ2-1, with D possibly TRBD1 on 6 matching bases. CDR3 size: 13 residues. The germline gives CDR1 GTSNPN, CDR2 SVGIG (reference sequence). Trimming stripped 7 bases from V and 4 bases from J, with 14 bases between.

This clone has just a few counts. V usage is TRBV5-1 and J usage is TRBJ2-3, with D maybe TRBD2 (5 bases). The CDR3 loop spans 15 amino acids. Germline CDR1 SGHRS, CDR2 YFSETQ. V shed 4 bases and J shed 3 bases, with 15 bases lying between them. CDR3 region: CASSLTEEVTDTQYF. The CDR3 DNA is TGCGCCAGCAGCCTAACGGAGGAGGTAACAGATACGCAGTATTTT.

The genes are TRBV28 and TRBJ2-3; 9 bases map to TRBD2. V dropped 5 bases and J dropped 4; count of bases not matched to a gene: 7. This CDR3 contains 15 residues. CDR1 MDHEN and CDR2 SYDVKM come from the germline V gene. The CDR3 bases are TGTGCCAGCAGTCAGAGCGGGGGGTGGGCAGATACGCAGTATTTT. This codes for CASSQSGGWADTQYF.

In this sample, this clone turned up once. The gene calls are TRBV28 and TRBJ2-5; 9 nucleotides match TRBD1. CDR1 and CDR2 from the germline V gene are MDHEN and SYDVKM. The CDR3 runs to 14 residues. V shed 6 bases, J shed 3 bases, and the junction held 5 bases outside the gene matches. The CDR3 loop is CASSPDRGEETQYF. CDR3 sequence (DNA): TGTGCCAGCAGCCCGGACAGGGGAGAAGAGACCCAGTACTTC.

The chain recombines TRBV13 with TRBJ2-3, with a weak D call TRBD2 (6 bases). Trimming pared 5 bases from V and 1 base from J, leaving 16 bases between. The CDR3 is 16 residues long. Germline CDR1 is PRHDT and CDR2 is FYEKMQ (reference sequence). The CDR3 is CASSIPGLGGTDTQYF. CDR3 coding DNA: TGTGCCAGCAGCATCCCGGGACTCGGGGGCACAGATACGCAGTATTTT.

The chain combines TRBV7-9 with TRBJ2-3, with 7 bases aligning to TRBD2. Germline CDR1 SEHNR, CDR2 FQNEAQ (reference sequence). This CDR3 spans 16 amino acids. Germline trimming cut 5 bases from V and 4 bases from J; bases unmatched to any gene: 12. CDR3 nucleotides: TGTGCCAGCAGCGATGTCAGGCGGGAGATTGCAGATACGCAGTATTTT. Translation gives CASSDVRREIADTQYF. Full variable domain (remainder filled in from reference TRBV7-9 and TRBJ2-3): DTGVSQNPRHKITKRGQNVTFRCDPISEHNRLYWYRQTLGQGPEFLTYFQNEAQLEKSRLLSDRFSAERPKGSFSTLEIQRTEQGDSAMYLCASSDVRREIADTQYFGPGTRLTVL.

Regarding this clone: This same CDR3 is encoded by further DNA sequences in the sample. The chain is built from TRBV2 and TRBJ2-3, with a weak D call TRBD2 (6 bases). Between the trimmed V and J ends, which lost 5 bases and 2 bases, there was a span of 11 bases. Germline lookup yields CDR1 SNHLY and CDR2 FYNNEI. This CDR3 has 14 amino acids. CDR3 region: CASSRDSSTDTQYF. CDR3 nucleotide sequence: TGTGCCAGCAGTCGGGACTCTTCCACAGATACGCAGTATTTT.

CDR3 bases: TGTGCCAGCAGTTTAGGACCGTCGATTGAGACCCAGTACTTC. Its translation: CASSLGPSIETQYF. The rearrangement uses TRBV27 and TRBJ2-5; D unresolved. Germline values: CDR1 MNHEY, CDR2 SMNVEV (reference sequence). V dropped 2 bases and J dropped 5 bases, with 12 bases sitting between them. The CDR3 is made up of 14 amino acids.

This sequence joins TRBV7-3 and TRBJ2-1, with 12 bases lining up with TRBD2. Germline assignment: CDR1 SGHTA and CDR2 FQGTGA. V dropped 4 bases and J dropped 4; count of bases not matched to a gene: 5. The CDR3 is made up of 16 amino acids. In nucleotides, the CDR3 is TGTGCCAGCAGCTCCCCCGGGACTAGCGGGTACAATGAGCAGTTCTTC. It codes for CASSSPGTSGYNEQFF. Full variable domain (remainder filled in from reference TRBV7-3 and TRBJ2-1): GAGVSQTPSNKVTEKGKYVELRCDPISGHTALYWYRQSLGQGPEFLIYFQGTGAADDSGLPNDRFFAVRPEGSVSTLKIQRTERGDSAVYLCASSSPGTSGYNEQFFGPGTRLTVL.

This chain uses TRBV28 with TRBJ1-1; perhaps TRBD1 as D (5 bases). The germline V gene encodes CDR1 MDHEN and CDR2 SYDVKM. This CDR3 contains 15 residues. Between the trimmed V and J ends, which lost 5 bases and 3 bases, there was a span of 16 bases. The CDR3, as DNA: TGTGCCAGCAGTAGCCCGGTCAGGGCTTACACTGAAGCTTTCTTT. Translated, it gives CASSSPVRAYTEAFF.

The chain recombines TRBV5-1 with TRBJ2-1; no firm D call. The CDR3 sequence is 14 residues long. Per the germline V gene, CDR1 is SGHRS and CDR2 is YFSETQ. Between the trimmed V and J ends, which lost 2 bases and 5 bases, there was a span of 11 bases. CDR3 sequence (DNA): TGCGCCAGCAGCTTTAGGCTAGTACACAATGAGCAGTTCTTC. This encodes CASSFRLVHNEQFF.